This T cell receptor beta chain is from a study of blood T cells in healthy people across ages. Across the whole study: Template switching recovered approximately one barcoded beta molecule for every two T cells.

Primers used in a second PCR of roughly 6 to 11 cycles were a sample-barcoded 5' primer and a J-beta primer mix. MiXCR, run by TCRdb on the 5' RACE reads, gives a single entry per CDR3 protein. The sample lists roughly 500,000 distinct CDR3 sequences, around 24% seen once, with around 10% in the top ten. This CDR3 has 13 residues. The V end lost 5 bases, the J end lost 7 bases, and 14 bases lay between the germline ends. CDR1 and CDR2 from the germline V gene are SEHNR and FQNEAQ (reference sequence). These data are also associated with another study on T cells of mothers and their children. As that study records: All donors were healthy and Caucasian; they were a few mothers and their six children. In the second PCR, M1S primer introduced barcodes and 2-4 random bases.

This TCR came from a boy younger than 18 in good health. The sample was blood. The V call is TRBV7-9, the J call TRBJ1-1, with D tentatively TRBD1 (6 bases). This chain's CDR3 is CASSQRGADEAFF. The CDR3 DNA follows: TGTGCCAGCAGCCAAAGGGGGGCTGATGAAGCTTTCTTT. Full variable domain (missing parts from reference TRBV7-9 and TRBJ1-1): DTGVSQNPRHKITKRGQNVTFRCDPISEHNRLYWYRQTLGQGPEFLTYFQNEAQLEKSRLLSDRFSAERPKGSFSTLEIQRTEQGDSAMYLCASSQRGADEAFFGQGTRLTVV.